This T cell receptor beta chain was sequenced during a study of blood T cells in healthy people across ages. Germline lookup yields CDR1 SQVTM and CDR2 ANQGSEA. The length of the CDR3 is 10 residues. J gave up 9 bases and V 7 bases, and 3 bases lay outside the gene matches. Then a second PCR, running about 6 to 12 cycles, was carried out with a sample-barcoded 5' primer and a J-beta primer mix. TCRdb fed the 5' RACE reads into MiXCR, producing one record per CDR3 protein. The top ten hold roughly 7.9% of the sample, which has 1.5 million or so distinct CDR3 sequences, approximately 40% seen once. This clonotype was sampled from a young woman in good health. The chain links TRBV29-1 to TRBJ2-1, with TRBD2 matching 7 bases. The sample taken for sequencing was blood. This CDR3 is CSGTRSEQFF. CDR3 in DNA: TGCAGCGGGACTAGGAGTGAGCAGTTCTTC.